A single sample is the source of the 21 T cell receptor beta chains below, sequenced in a study of blood T cell repertoires in COVID-19. Profiled with immunoSEQ multiplex PCR; TCRdb holds only in-frame clones, not every one. The sample shows about 170,000 clones, more than 70% of them seen only once. Sequencing input: peripheral blood. The receptors shown here come from a man over 45 with active or convalescent COVID-19.

J is TRBJ2-2 and V is TRBV9; TRBD1 is a possible D gene (5 bases). Germline values: CDR1 SGDLS, CDR2 YYNGEE. The V and J ends lost 0 bases and 0 bases respectively, with 6 bases between them. The CDR3 is made up of 15 amino acids. This chain's CDR3 is CASSVGGTNTGELFF. Written as DNA, the CDR3 is TGTGCCAGCAGCGTAGGGGGCACGAACACCGGGGAGCTGTTTTTT.

The rearrangement links TRBV9 to TRBJ1-2; TRBD1 is a possible D gene (6 bases). Germline V lookup: CDR1 SGDLS, CDR2 YYNGEE. The V end was cut by 4 bases, the J end by 1 base, with 17 bases between. The CDR3 consists of 16 residues. CDR3 residues: CASSPATGNVNYGYTF. The CDR3 region has the DNA TGTGCCAGCAGCCCAGCGACAGGCAACGTTAACTATGGCTACACCTTC.

This clone was seen a few times. CDR3 residues: CASSDPGRASGANVLTF. The CDR3 coding sequence is TGTGCCAGTAGTGATCCAGGCAGAGCCTCTGGGGCCAACGTCCTGACTTTC. The gene calls are TRBV19 and TRBJ2-6; D unresolved. The CDR3 spans 17 residues. V was cut by 5 bases and J by 0 bases, with 14 bases left in between. Germline V CDR1 and CDR2: LNHDA, SQIVND (reference sequence).

The chain employs TRBV4-1 and TRBJ2-2; a possible D gene is TRBD2 (5 bases). This CDR3 is built from 17 residues. Germline V gene data show CDR1 as MGHRA and CDR2 as YSYEKL. V lost 3 bases to trimming and J lost 3 bases, with 17 bases between them. The CDR3: CASSQGTGTRDTGELFF. DNA for the CDR3: TGCGCCAGCAGCCAGGGTACGGGAACCAGAGACACCGGGGAGCTGTTTTTT.

The V gene is TRBV19, the J gene TRBJ2-7; TRBD1 matches 8 bases. There are 13 residues in the CDR3. CDR1 is LNHDA and CDR2 is SQIVND in the germline V gene (reference sequence). With V trimmed by 5 bases and J by 2 bases, 2 bases remained unmatched. The CDR3 region is CASSPTGAYEQYF. The CDR3 bases are TGTGCCAGTAGTCCGACAGGGGCCTACGAGCAGTACTTC.

V gene TRBV19 combines with J gene TRBJ2-1; no clear D. Trimming stripped 3 bases from V and 2 bases from J, with 14 bases between. CDR3 length: 16 residues. Looked up from germline, CDR1 is LNHDA and CDR2 is SQIVND (reference sequence). The CDR3 spells CASSIQAPSPYNEQFF. CDR3 nucleotides: TGTGCCAGTAGTATTCAGGCCCCGAGCCCCTACAATGAGCAGTTCTTC.

This chain connects TRBV6-5 to TRBJ2-7, with TRBD2 matching over 12 bases. The ends lost 5 bases at V and 6 bases at J; junction bases unmatched: 8. The CDR3 contains 15 residues. Germline V gene lookup returns CDR1 MNHEY and CDR2 SVGAGI. Written as DNA, the CDR3 is TGTGCCAGCAGTCCAACTAGCGGGGGGCTGGGCGAGCAGTACTTC. Translation: CASSPTSGGLGEQYF.

V and J are TRBV7-9 and TRBJ2-3; 8 bases are a match to TRBD1. The V and J ends lost 5 bases and 0 bases, in that order; junction bases with no gene match: 10. Germline V gene sequence: CDR1 SEHNR, CDR2 FQNEAQ (reference sequence). The CDR3 extends over 17 amino acids. The CDR3 DNA reads as TGTGCCAGCAGCCTACGACAGGGGTCACTTAGCACAGATACGCAGTATTTT. Translating it yields CASSLRQGSLSTDTQYF.

This clone showed up just once. The V gene is TRBV14, the J gene TRBJ2-3; D unresolved. V was trimmed by 4 bases and J by 15 bases, leaving 23 bases between them. This CDR3 comprises 14 residues. Per the germline V gene, CDR1 is SGHDN and CDR2 is FVKESK. CDR3 sequence: CASSPNGRSPRVYF. CDR3 sequence (DNA): TGTGCCAGCAGCCCGAATGGCCGGAGCCCCCGGGTATATTTT. Variable domain in full (rest from reference TRBV14 and TRBJ2-3): EAGVTQFPSHSVIEKGQTVTLRCDPISGHDNLYWYRRVMGKEIKFLLHFVKESKQDESGMPNNRFLAERTGGTYSTLKVQPAELEDSGVYFCASSPNGRSPRVYFGPGTRLTVL.

The V and J genes are TRBV9 and TRBJ2-3; D possibly corresponds to TRBD2 (7 bases). The V gene lost 2 bases and the J gene lost 1 base, with 8 bases spanning the gap. The CDR3 has 14 amino acids. Looked up from germline, CDR1 is SGDLS and CDR2 is YYNGEE. The CDR3 DNA is TGTGCCAGCAGCGTGGGGGGGCGCACAGATACGCAGTATTTT. It translates to CASSVGGRTDTQYF.

V is TRBV5-6 and J is TRBJ2-7; D is ambiguous. This CDR3 has 14 residues. Germline V lookup: CDR1 SGHDT, CDR2 YYEEEE. V dropped 0 bases and J dropped 3 bases, with 10 bases sitting between them. CDR3 loop: CASSLVMTNYEQYF. CDR3 nucleotide sequence: TGTGCCAGCAGCTTGGTTATGACAAACTACGAGCAGTACTTC.

The genes are TRBV4-3 and TRBJ2-7; D might be TRBD2 (5 bases). In germline, CDR1 is LGHNA, CDR2 YSLEER. Trimming pared 1 base from V and 1 base from J, leaving 11 bases between. This CDR3 comprises 15 residues. CDR3 in amino acids: CASSQAGADSYEQYF. DNA of the CDR3: TGCGCCAGCAGCCAAGCTGGAGCGGATTCCTACGAGCAGTACTTC.

This sequence joins TRBV9 and TRBJ1-2; 7 bases agree with TRBD1. Trimming cost V 3 bases and J 3 bases; bases outside gene matches: 11. Germline CDR1 SGDLS, CDR2 YYNGEE. The CDR3 consists of 16 residues. The CDR3 reads CASSGGTALRDYGYTF. Written as DNA, the CDR3 is TGTGCCAGCAGCGGGGGGACAGCTCTAAGGGACTATGGCTACACCTTC.

The genes are TRBV18 and TRBJ1-1, with D possibly being TRBD1 (6 bases). Germline values: CDR1 KGHSH, CDR2 LQKENI. V lost 5 bases, J lost 0 bases, and 16 bases lay in between. CDR3 length: 16 residues. The CDR3: CASSNPRGDVNTEAFF. CDR3 nucleotide sequence: TGTGCCAGCTCAAACCCCAGGGGAGACGTGAACACTGAAGCTTTCTTT.

V and J are TRBV5-1 and TRBJ2-3, with 8 bases identical to TRBD2. Per germline, CDR1 SGHRS and CDR2 YFSETQ. V trimming: 3 bases; J trimming: 6 bases; junction bases outside the gene matches: 6. The CDR3 is made up of 14 amino acids. CDR3 sequence reads: CASSSGPGGDTQYF. CDR3 DNA sequence: TGCGCCAGCAGCTCCGGGCCGGGAGGGGATACGCAGTATTTT.

This clone was detected only a few times. This sequence joins TRBV6-2 or TRBV6-3 and TRBJ2-7; 9 bases map to TRBD2. The CDR3 sequence is 17 residues long. In germline, CDR1 is MNHEY, CDR2 SVGEGT. The V gene end was trimmed by 2 bases and the J gene end by 0 bases; junction bases not matched to a gene: 8. CDR3: CASSYGLAGFTSYEQYF. In nucleotides, the CDR3 is TGTGCCAGCAGTTACGGGCTAGCGGGATTCACCTCCTACGAGCAGTACTTC.

The chain joins TRBV5-6 to TRBJ1-2; TRBD1 aligns across 9 bases. After removal of 4 bases from V and 6 bases from J, the junction contained 7 bases not matched to a gene. This CDR3 is built from 14 residues. Germline CDR1 SGHDT, CDR2 YYEEEE. CDR3 nucleotide sequence: TGTGCCAGCAGCACCCAAACAGGGGGCAATGGCTACACCTTC. It specifies CASSTQTGGNGYTF.

The chain recombines TRBV4-3 with TRBJ2-3; a possible D gene is TRBD1 (5 bases). CDR1 LGHNA and CDR2 YSLEER come from the germline V gene. CDR3 length: 14 residues. V was shortened by 0 bases and J by 4 bases, with 8 bases between the two germline ends. This chain's CDR3 is CASSQELGADTQYF. In DNA form, the CDR3 reads TGCGCCAGCAGCCAAGAGTTAGGGGCAGATACGCAGTATTTT.

The chain joins TRBV9 to TRBJ1-1; D not resolved. Trimming removed 0 bases from V and 10 bases from J, with 16 bases in between. The CDR3 runs to 14 residues. Germline CDR1 and CDR2: SGDLS and YYNGEE. CDR3 bases: TGTGCCAGCAGCGTAGGATTAGGAGAGGGTGGAGCTTTCTTT. Amino acid sequence: CASSVGLGEGGAFF.

This clone was found a few times. The rearrangement joins TRBV5-1 to TRBJ1-5; perhaps TRBD1 as D (5 bases). V gave up 0 bases and J gave up 7 bases, with 14 bases separating them. Germline V CDR1 and CDR2: SGHRS, YFSETQ. This CDR3 is built from 15 residues. The CDR3 bases are TGCGCCAGCAGCTTGGAAGGCAGGGTCGAACAGCCCCAGCATTTT. Residues: CASSLEGRVEQPQHF.

The rearrangement joins TRBV5-6 to TRBJ2-7; D unresolved. CDR3 length: 14 residues. Looked up from germline, CDR1 is SGHDT and CDR2 is YYEEEE. V was pared by 0 bases and J by 3 bases, with 10 bases between. DNA for the CDR3: TGTGCCAGCAGCTTGGACCTAGACCACTACGAGCAGTACTTC. Translation gives CASSLDLDHYEQYF.